What follows describes a single T cell receptor beta chain. The CDR3 is made up of 16 amino acids. CDR1 is SGHRS and CDR2 is YFSETQ in the germline V gene. Between the trimmed V and J ends, which lost 2 bases and 4 bases, there was a span of 18 bases. This specimen belongs to a study of cytomegalovirus exposure and HLA in healthy donors. PCR primers comprised 60 Vbeta and 13 Jbeta primers. Measured with immunoSEQ multiplex PCR; TCRdb has only the in-frame clones, and not every one. Its clone listing holds about 170,000 clones. The clonotype originates from a young woman in good health and CMV-seropositive. V usage is TRBV5-1 and J usage is TRBJ2-5, with D perhaps matching TRBD2 (6 bases). What was sequenced was PBMCs. CDR3 loop: CASSFGTGDPRETQYF. In nucleotides, the CDR3 is TGCGCCAGCAGCTTTGGGACTGGGGACCCCCGAGAGACCCAGTACTTC.